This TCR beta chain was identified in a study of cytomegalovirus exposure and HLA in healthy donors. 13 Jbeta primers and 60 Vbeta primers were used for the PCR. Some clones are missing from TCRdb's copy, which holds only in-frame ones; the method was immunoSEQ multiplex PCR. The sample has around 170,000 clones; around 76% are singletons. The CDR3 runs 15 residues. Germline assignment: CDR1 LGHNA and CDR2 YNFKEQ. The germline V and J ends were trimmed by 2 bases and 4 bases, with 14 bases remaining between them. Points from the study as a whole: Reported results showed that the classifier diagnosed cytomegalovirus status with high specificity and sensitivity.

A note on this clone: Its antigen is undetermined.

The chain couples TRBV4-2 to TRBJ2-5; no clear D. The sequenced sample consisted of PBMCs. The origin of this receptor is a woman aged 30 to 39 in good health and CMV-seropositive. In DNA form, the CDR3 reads TGTGCCAGCAGCCAATTAGGAGCCCTTGCAGAGACCCAGTACTTC. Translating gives CASSQLGALAETQYF.